One sample yielded the 21 T cell receptor beta chains listed below, sequenced in a study of blood T cell repertoires in COVID-19. Profiled with immunoSEQ multiplex PCR; TCRdb holds only in-frame clones, not every one. Here the sample spans 70,000 to 95,000 clones, approximately 85% being singletons. The sample consisted of peripheral blood. The origin of the receptors is a human donor in a cohort sampled during active COVID-19.

This clone came up a few times. The chain joins TRBV10-3 to TRBJ2-3, with D perhaps matching TRBD2 (6 bases). Germline V gene data show CDR1 as ENHRY and CDR2 as SYGVKD. The CDR3 has 15 residues. Trimming removed 3 bases at V and 2 bases at J, with 12 bases between. The CDR3 DNA is TGTGCCATCAGTGAAGGGACTTCGAACACAGATACGCAGTATTTT. This translates into CAISEGTSNTDTQYF.

V gene TRBV4-2 combines with J gene TRBJ1-2; the D gene is possibly TRBD1 (5 bases). The germline gives CDR1 LGHNA, CDR2 YNFKEQ. CDR3 length equals 14 residues. V was clipped by 0 bases and J by 2 bases, with 7 bases between them. CDR3 region: CASSQDRQNYGYTF. The CDR3 bases are TGTGCCAGCAGCCAAGATAGACAGAACTATGGCTACACCTTC.

A single count supports this clone. This chain links TRBV4-3 with TRBJ2-5; D may be TRBD2 (5 bases). This CDR3 comprises 14 residues. V was clipped by 2 bases and J by 4 bases, with 11 bases between them. Germline V CDR1 and CDR2: LGHNA, YSLEER. CDR3 sequence reads: CASSQLGERETQYF. As DNA, the CDR3 is TGCGCCAGCAGCCAACTGGGAGAGCGAGAGACCCAGTACTTC.

The genes are TRBV5-1 and TRBJ2-1; 10 bases match TRBD2. The CDR3 has 15 residues. Losses at the gene ends were 7 bases for V and 5 bases for J; bases not matched to a gene: 9. The germline V gene encodes CDR1 SGHRS and CDR2 YFSETQ. The CDR3 DNA follows: TGCGCCAGCGAAAAAGCGGGAGGGAGGAACAATGAGCAGTTCTTC. Encoded protein: CASEKAGGRNNEQFF.

This rearrangement joins TRBV11-3 to TRBJ1-1, with TRBD1 matching 9 bases. The germline gives CDR1 SGHNT, CDR2 YENEEA. The CDR3 loop spans 16 amino acids. V lost 2 bases and J lost 5; bases outside the gene matches: 9. CDR3 coding DNA: TGTGCCAGCAGCTTACGGACAGGGGCCTCCTCTACTGAAGCTTTCTTT. It specifies CASSLRTGASSTEAFF.

This clone was seen a single time. This sequence joins TRBV4-3 and TRBJ2-5; 12 bases are a match to TRBD2. CDR3 size: 17 residues. Germline V gene sequence: CDR1 LGHNA, CDR2 YSLEER. Trimming cost V 4 bases and J 2 bases; bases outside gene matches: 8. CDR3 amino acids: CASSPGLAGLGQETQYF. CDR3 nucleotide sequence: TGCGCCAGCAGCCCCGGACTAGCGGGACTGGGGCAAGAGACCCAGTACTTC.

The genes are TRBV11-2 and TRBJ2-3, with 10 nucleotides matching TRBD2. V trimming: 5 bases; J trimming: 5 bases; junction bases outside the gene matches: 7. This CDR3 region has 15 residues. Germline V gene data show CDR1 as SGHAT and CDR2 as FQNNGV. The CDR3 spells CASSRSGGGGDTQYF. In nucleotides, the CDR3 is TGTGCCAGCAGCAGAAGCGGGGGGGGCGGAGATACGCAGTATTTT.

The V call is TRBV7-9, the J call TRBJ2-5; D is perhaps TRBD1 (6 bases). Germline loops: CDR1 SEHNR, CDR2 FQNEAQ (reference sequence). The CDR3 loop spans 14 amino acids. Trimming stripped 4 bases from V and 4 bases from J, with 13 bases between. CDR3 region: CASSYRDRGETQYF. CDR3 coding DNA: TGTGCCAGCAGCTACAGGGATAGGGGAGAGACCCAGTACTTC.

The V call is TRBV7-2, the J call TRBJ1-6, with D unclear. V was clipped by 3 bases and J by 6 bases, with 12 bases between them. The CDR3 has 15 amino acids. Germline V lookup: CDR1 SGHTA, CDR2 FQGNSA. The CDR3 DNA reads as TGTGCCAGCAGCTTGATTGTACAGCCTAATTCACCCCTCCACTTT. It encodes CASSLIVQPNSPLHF.

The chain joins TRBV18 to TRBJ1-1; 7 bases agree with TRBD1. Germline V gene data show CDR1 as KGHSH and CDR2 as LQKENI. With V trimmed by 5 bases and J by 1 base, 7 bases remained unmatched. The CDR3 consists of 15 residues. The CDR3 sequence is CASSGTGTANTEAFF. CDR3 bases: TGTGCCAGCTCAGGAACCGGGACAGCGAACACTGAAGCTTTCTTT.

This rearrangement joins TRBV21-1 to TRBJ2-1; the D call TRBD1 from the table was never checked on the DNA. TRBV21-1 constitutes a pseudogene. The CDR3 runs to 21 residues. This CDR3 is CASSKGKVPGQGYRYYNEQFF. DNA for the CDR3: TGTGCCAGCAGCAAAGGCAAGGTCCCGGGACAGGGTTATCGTTACTACAATGAGCAGTTCTTC.

This chain links TRBV5-4 with TRBJ2-7; 10 bases match TRBD2. CDR3 length equals 15 residues. The V gene's germline CDR1 is SGHNT and CDR2 YYREEE (reference sequence). V was pared by 2 bases and J by 0 bases, with 2 bases of the junction left unmatched. This CDR3 is CASSFERGGSYEQYF. The CDR3 DNA reads as TGTGCCAGCAGCTTTGAGCGGGGGGGCTCCTACGAGCAGTACTTC.

J is TRBJ1-2 and V is TRBV19; a weak D match, TRBD1 (5 bases). This CDR3 is built from 14 residues. From germline, CDR1 is LNHDA and CDR2 SQIVND (reference sequence). Trimming removed 6 bases at V and 4 bases at J, with 15 bases between. The CDR3 coding sequence is TGTGCCAGTAGACCCCCGGGACTAATCTATGGCTACACCTTC. Protein sequence: CASRPPGLIYGYTF.

This clone showed up just a few times. The chain has TRBV6-5 and TRBJ1-3; D is ambiguous. The V end lost 5 bases, the J end lost 0 bases, and 11 bases lay between the germline ends. Germline CDR1 reads MNHEY; CDR2 reads SVGAGI. The CDR3 loop spans 15 amino acids. In DNA, the CDR3 is TGTGCCAGCAGTAGAGAGGCCTTCTCTGGAAACACCATATATTTT. Translating gives CASSREAFSGNTIYF.

As for this clone: Other DNA sequences of this sample code for an identical CDR3. This chain uses TRBV5-1 with TRBJ2-5; D remains ambiguous. Germline lookup yields CDR1 SGHRS and CDR2 YFSETQ. CDR3 length: 12 amino acids. V lost 1 base and J lost 5, with 6 bases in between. CDR3 sequence reads: CASSLLEETQYF. The CDR3 DNA sequence: TGCGCCAGCAGCTTGCTAGAGGAGACCCAGTACTTC.

This sequence joins TRBV7-9 and TRBJ2-1; the match to TRBD2 covers 11 bases. The germline gives CDR1 SEHNR, CDR2 FQNEAQ (reference sequence). V was pared by 8 bases and J by 10 bases, with 19 bases of the junction left unmatched. The CDR3 length is 17 residues. CDR3 in DNA: TGTGCCAGCGGATTAGGTAGCGGGAGGGCCACAAGCTTAGAGCAGTTCTTC. As protein: CASGLGSGRATSLEQFF.

V is TRBV29-1 and J is TRBJ1-1; TRBD1 matches 7 bases. V lost 7 bases, J lost 1 base, and 3 bases stayed unmatched. CDR3 size: 12 residues. Germline V gene lookup returns CDR1 SQVTM and CDR2 ANQGSEA. CDR3 coding DNA: TGCAGCGCCGGGACAGAGAACACTGAAGCTTTCTTT. It codes for CSAGTENTEAFF. The full variable domain, its missing parts supplied by reference TRBV29-1 and TRBJ1-1, is SAVISQKPSRDICQRGTSLTIQCQVDSQVTMMFWYRQQPGQSLTLIATANQGSEATYESGFVIDKFPISRPNLTFSTLTVSNMSPEDSSIYLCSAGTENTEAFFGQGTRLTVV.

V gene TRBV27 combines with J gene TRBJ2-7; 11 bases match TRBD1. This CDR3 has 13 amino acids. CDR1 MNHEY and CDR2 SMNVEV come from the germline V gene (reference sequence). Losses at the gene ends were 5 bases for V and 7 bases for J; bases not matched to a gene: 4. This CDR3 reads CASSPDRGLEQYF. As DNA, the CDR3 is TGTGCCAGCAGTCCGGACAGGGGGCTAGAGCAGTACTTC.

The chain employs TRBV19 and TRBJ1-2, with a possible D match to TRBD1 (5 bases). CDR1 is LNHDA and CDR2 is SQIVND in the germline V gene (reference sequence). The ends were cut back, 7 bases at V and 3 bases at J, with 18 bases in the middle. The CDR3 is 15 amino acids. The CDR3 region has the DNA TGTGCCAGTACCACCGACCGCGGGGACTACTATGGCTACACCTTC. This encodes CASTTDRGDYYGYTF.

This chain connects TRBV19 to TRBJ2-7; 11 bases are a match to TRBD1. Trimming took 2 bases from V and 9 from J; bases not matched to a gene: 6. This CDR3 has 14 residues. Germline CDR1 reads LNHDA; CDR2 reads SQIVND (reference sequence). The chain's CDR3 is CASSINWDRGAQYF. As DNA, the CDR3 is TGTGCCAGTAGTATAAATTGGGACAGGGGGGCGCAGTACTTC.

This clone occurred once. The chain employs TRBV6-5 and TRBJ2-1; 8 bases line up with TRBD2. CDR3 size: 14 residues. V lost 4 bases to trimming and J lost 4 bases; unmatched junction nucleotides: 3. The germline CDR1 and CDR2 sequences are MNHEY and SVGAGI. In nucleotides, the CDR3 is TGTGCCAGCAGTTCACTAGCGGCTTACAATGAGCAGTTCTTC. It codes for CASSSLAAYNEQFF.